This T cell receptor (beta chain) was observed in a study of T-cell memory formation after mild COVID-19. About this clonotype itself: Its target is not known.

In TCRdb, the 5' RACE reads were re-called with MiXCR into one record per CDR3 protein. The repertoire includes about 350,000 distinct CDR3 sequences, 28% of them detected once, and approximately 13% sits in the top ten. Germline V gene data show CDR1 as KGHDR and CDR2 as SFDVKD. The CDR3 has 13 amino acids. Trimming removed 2 bases at V and 10 bases at J, with 11 bases between. The study, taken as a whole, reports: Second-wave clones peaking on day 37 lacked confirmed SARS-CoV-2 specificity.

Sequencing was done on a sample of PBMCs or a T cell subset sorted from them (not recorded which). This TCR derives from an adult woman who had mild COVID-19 (a few samples of this study predate the infection). Cell type and time point are not known. V is TRBV24-1 and J is TRBJ1-5, with no clear D. CDR3 loop: CATSDSLSGPQHF. As DNA, the CDR3 is TGTGCCACCAGTGATTCACTCTCCGGTCCCCAGCATTTT.